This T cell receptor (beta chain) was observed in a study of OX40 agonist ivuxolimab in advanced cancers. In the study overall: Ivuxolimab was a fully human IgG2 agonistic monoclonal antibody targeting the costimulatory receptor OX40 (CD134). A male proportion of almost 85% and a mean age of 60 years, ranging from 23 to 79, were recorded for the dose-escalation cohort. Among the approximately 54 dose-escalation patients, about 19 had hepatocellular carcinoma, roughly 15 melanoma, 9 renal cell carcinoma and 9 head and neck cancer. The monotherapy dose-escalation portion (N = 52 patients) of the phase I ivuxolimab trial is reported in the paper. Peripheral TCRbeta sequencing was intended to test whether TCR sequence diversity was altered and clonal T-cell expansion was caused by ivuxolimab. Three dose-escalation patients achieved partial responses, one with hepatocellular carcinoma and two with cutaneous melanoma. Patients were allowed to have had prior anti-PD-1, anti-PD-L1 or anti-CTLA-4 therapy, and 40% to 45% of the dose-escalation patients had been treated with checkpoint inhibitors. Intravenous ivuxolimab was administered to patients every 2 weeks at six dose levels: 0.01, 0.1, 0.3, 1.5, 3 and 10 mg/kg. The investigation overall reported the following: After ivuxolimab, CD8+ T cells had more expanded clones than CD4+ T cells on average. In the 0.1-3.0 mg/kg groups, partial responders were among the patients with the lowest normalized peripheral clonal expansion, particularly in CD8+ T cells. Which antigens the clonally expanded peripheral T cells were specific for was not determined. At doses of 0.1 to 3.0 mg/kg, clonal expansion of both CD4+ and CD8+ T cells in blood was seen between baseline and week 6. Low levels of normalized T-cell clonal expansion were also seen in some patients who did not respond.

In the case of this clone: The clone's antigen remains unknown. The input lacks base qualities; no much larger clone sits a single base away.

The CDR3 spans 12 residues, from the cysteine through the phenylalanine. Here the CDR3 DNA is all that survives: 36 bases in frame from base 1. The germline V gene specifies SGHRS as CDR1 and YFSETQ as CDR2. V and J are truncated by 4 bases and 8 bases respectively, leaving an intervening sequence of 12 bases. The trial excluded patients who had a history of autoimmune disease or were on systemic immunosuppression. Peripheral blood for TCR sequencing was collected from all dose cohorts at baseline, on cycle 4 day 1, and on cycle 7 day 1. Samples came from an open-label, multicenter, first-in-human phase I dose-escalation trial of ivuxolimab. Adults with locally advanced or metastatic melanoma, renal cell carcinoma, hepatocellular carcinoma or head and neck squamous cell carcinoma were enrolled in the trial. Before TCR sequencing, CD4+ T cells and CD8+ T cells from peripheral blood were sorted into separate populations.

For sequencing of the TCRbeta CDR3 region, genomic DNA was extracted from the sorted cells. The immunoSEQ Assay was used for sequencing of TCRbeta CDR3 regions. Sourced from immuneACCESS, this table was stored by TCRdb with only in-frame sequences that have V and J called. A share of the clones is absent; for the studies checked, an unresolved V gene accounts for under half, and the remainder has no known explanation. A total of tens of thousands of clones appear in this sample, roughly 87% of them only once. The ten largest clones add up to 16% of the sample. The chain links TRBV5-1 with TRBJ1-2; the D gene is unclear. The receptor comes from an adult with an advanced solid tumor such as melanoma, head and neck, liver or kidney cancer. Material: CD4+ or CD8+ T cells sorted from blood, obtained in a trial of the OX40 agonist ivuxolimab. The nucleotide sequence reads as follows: TGCGCCAGCAGCCCTCGGGCTGGCGGCTACACCTTC. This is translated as CASSPRAGGYTF.